A single sample gave rise to the 25 T cell receptor beta chains below, sequenced in a study of T cell responses to AZD1222 COVID-19 vaccine. Repertoires were generated with immunoSEQ multiplex PCR, while TCRdb's copy carries only in-frame clones and drops some. The sample contains 250,000 to 300,000 clones, 90% to 95% of which appear only once. The source material was peripheral blood, sampled 28 days after the second AZD1222 dose. These receptors were obtained from an adult who received the AZD1222 COVID-19 vaccine.

The chain uses TRBV7-9 and TRBJ2-2; weak D call: TRBD2 (6 bases). This CDR3 region has 14 residues. Germline lookup yields CDR1 SEHNR and CDR2 FQNEAQ (reference sequence). V lost 5 bases and J 4 bases, leaving 11 bases between the germline ends. The CDR3 DNA sequence: TGTGCCAGCAGCCTGTCTAGCGTCACCGGGGAGCTGTTTTTT. Its translation: CASSLSSVTGELFF.

The chain joins TRBV27 to TRBJ1-5; no reliable D call. This CDR3 has 14 residues. V was pared by 2 bases and J by 0 bases, with 5 bases between. CDR1 and CDR2 (germline): MNHEY, SMNVEV (reference sequence). The chain's CDR3 is CASSLRDSNQPQHF. CDR3 nucleotides: TGTGCCAGCAGTTTAAGGGATAGCAATCAGCCCCAGCATTTT.

This chain joins TRBV12-3 or TRBV12-4 and TRBJ2-3; D is unclear. The CDR3 runs 12 residues. V lost 5 bases and J lost 8, with 11 bases in between. The CDR3 loop is CASSPPLRTQYF. CDR3 DNA: TGTGCCAGCAGTCCCCCGCTCCGTACGCAGTATTTT.

The chain links TRBV6-5 to TRBJ2-1; a weak D match, TRBD2 (5 bases). The CDR3 runs 15 residues. V was shortened by 2 bases and J by 9 bases, with 17 bases between the two germline ends. Germline CDR1 and CDR2: MNHEY and SVGAGI. For the CDR3, the DNA is TGTGCCAGCAGTTACCTTGCTAGCTCCCCCAGTGAGCAGTTCTTC. Amino acid sequence: CASSYLASSPSEQFF.

This chain joins TRBV5-1 and TRBJ2-7, with a tentative D call TRBD1 (6 bases). Trimming stripped 5 bases from V and 0 bases from J, with 9 bases between. From germline, CDR1 is SGHRS and CDR2 YFSETQ. This CDR3 spans 13 amino acids. The CDR3 loop is CASSGDNSYEQYF. The CDR3 DNA is TGCGCCAGCAGTGGGGACAACTCCTACGAGCAGTACTTC. The full variable domain, in which reference TRBV5-1 and TRBJ2-7 provide the parts outside the CDR3, is KAGVTQTPRYLIKTRGQQVTLSCSPISGHRSVSWYQQTPGQGLQFLFEYFSETQRNKGNFPGRFSGRQFSNSRSEMNVSTLELGDSALYLCASSGDNSYEQYFGPGTRLTVT.

The chain carries TRBV7-2 and TRBJ1-1; D is perhaps TRBD1 (5 bases). This CDR3 spans 15 amino acids. Germline V gene lookup returns CDR1 SGHTA and CDR2 FQGNSA. Trimming pared 2 bases from V and 1 base from J, leaving 11 bases between. The DNA for the CDR3 is TGTGCCAGCAGCTTACGGGTCCAGGGGAACACTGAAGCTTTCTTT. As protein: CASSLRVQGNTEAFF.

Worth noting for this clone: The sample carries other DNA sequences with the same CDR3. This chain joins TRBV9 and TRBJ1-6; no clear D gene. The CDR3 is 12 amino acids. Germline V CDR1 and CDR2: SGDLS, YYNGEE. The V gene lost 4 bases and the J gene lost 7 bases, with 6 bases spanning the gap. CDR3 residues: CASSPYNSPLHF. In DNA form, the CDR3 reads TGTGCCAGCAGCCCGTACAATTCACCCCTCCACTTT.

The J gene is TRBJ1-2, the V gene TRBV5-4; the D is unclear. Looked up from germline, CDR1 is SGHNT and CDR2 is YYREEE (reference sequence). The CDR3 length is 14 residues. V was pared by 0 bases and J by 1 base, with 7 bases between. In DNA, the CDR3 is TGTGCCAGCAGCTTGGTTGGGAATAACTATGGCTACACCTTC. It encodes CASSLVGNNYGYTF.

This chain joins TRBV28 and TRBJ1-5; D gene ambiguous. Germline V CDR1 and CDR2: MDHEN, SYDVKM. Between the trimmed V and J ends, which lost 1 base and 5 bases, there was a span of 6 bases. The CDR3 totals 13 residues. The CDR3 region has the DNA TGTGCCAGCAGTTTATCAGCCCATCAGCCCCAGCATTTT. Translation gives CASSLSAHQPQHF.

This chain connects TRBV5-1 to TRBJ2-3; 13 bases match TRBD2. The CDR3 runs 16 residues. CDR1 and CDR2 (germline): SGHRS, YFSETQ. The ends lost 3 bases at V and 1 base at J; junction bases unmatched: 2. CDR3 nucleotides: TGCGCCAGCAGCTCCGGACTAGCGGGGGGCACAGATACGCAGTATTTT. Protein sequence: CASSSGLAGGTDTQYF. Drawing the rest from reference TRBV5-1 and TRBJ2-3, the complete variable domain is KAGVTQTPRYLIKTRGQQVTLSCSPISGHRSVSWYQQTPGQGLQFLFEYFSETQRNKGNFPGRFSGRQFSNSRSEMNVSTLELGDSALYLCASSSGLAGGTDTQYFGPGTRLTVL.

The CDR3 reads CAISGYKDRAYEQYF. CDR3 in DNA: TGTGCCATCAGTGGGTATAAGGACAGGGCCTACGAGCAGTACTTC. The J gene is TRBJ2-7, the V gene TRBV10-3; 8 bases agree with TRBD1. Trimming cost V 4 bases and J 2 bases; bases outside gene matches: 7. Germline V CDR1 and CDR2: ENHRY, SYGVKD. This CDR3 region has 15 residues.

The rearrangement links TRBV5-1 to TRBJ2-2; D possibly corresponds to TRBD1 (5 bases). This CDR3 has 13 residues. V lost 5 bases, J lost 4 bases, and 9 bases lay in between. Germline V CDR1 and CDR2: SGHRS, YFSETQ. CDR3 sequence (DNA): TGCGCCAGCAGGCAGGGAACCACCGGGGAGCTGTTTTTT. Its protein is CASRQGTTGELFF. Using reference TRBV5-1 and TRBJ2-2 for the parts outside the CDR3, the full variable domain is KAGVTQTPRYLIKTRGQQVTLSCSPISGHRSVSWYQQTPGQGLQFLFEYFSETQRNKGNFPGRFSGRQFSNSRSEMNVSTLELGDSALYLCASRQGTTGELFFGEGSRLTVL.

This chain joins TRBV7-3 and TRBJ2-1, with 11 positions matching TRBD2. V dropped 2 bases and J dropped 4; count of bases not matched to a gene: 1. The CDR3 covers 15 residues. Germline CDR1 and CDR2: SGHTA and FQGTGA. CDR3 DNA: TGTGCCAGCAGCTTACTAGCGGGGGGTTACAATGAGCAGTTCTTC. It codes for CASSLLAGGYNEQFF.

V is TRBV7-2 and J is TRBJ2-2; unclear D gene. The CDR3 loop spans 13 amino acids. Trimming took 2 bases from V and 5 from J, leaving 6 bases between them. Germline lookup yields CDR1 SGHTA and CDR2 FQGNSA. CDR3 DNA: TGTGCCAGCAGCTTATTGGGGACCGGGGAGCTGTTTTTT. Translated, it gives CASSLLGTGELFF.

A single count supports this clone. This rearrangement joins TRBV24-1 to TRBJ1-2; D gene unclear. The germline V and J ends were trimmed by 1 base and 5 bases, with 7 bases remaining between them. The CDR3 is made up of 13 amino acids. The V gene's germline CDR1 is KGHDR and CDR2 SFDVKD. The CDR3 here is CATSDFPGYGYTF. The CDR3 DNA reads as TGTGCCACCAGTGATTTCCCGGGGTATGGCTACACCTTC.

The chain has TRBV7-2 and TRBJ2-1; D is unresolved. Germline CDR1 and CDR2: SGHTA and FQGNSA. The CDR3 consists of 15 residues. Deletions cut 2 bases from V and 1 base from J, with 9 bases between. Here the CDR3 reads CASSLSVGSYNEQFF. The CDR3 DNA is TGTGCCAGCAGCTTATCCGTGGGGTCCTACAATGAGCAGTTCTTC. Drawing the rest from reference TRBV7-2 and TRBJ2-1, the complete variable domain is GAGVSQSPSNKVTEKGKDVELRCDPISGHTALYWYRQSLGQGLEFLIYFQGNSAPDKSGLPSDRFSAERTGGSVSTLTIQRTQQEDSAVYLCASSLSVGSYNEQFFGPGTRLTVL.

CDR3 sequence: CASSSATGEWTDTQYF. As DNA, the CDR3 is TGTGCCAGCAGTTCGGCTACAGGGGAATGGACAGATACGCAGTATTTT. The rearrangement joins TRBV27 to TRBJ2-3; 7 nucleotides line up with TRBD1. This CDR3 region has 16 residues. After removal of 4 bases from V and 3 bases from J, the junction contained 10 bases not matched to a gene. Germline CDR1 MNHEY, CDR2 SMNVEV (reference sequence).

The rearrangement joins TRBV3-1 (or the pseudogene TRBV3-2) to TRBJ2-1; 11 nucleotides match TRBD2. J lost 6 bases, V lost 4 bases, and 2 bases had no gene match. CDR3 length: 14 amino acids. Germline V gene data show CDR1 as LGHDT and CDR2 as YNNKEL (reference sequence). CDR3 nucleotide sequence: TGTGCCAGCAGCCGACTAGCGGGGTTCAATGAGCAGTTCTTC. Amino acids: CASSRLAGFNEQFF.

The gene calls are TRBV5-5 and TRBJ2-3; no definite D call. This CDR3 contains 15 residues. The germline CDR1 and CDR2 sequences are SGHKS and YYEKEE (reference sequence). V dropped 0 bases and J dropped 5 bases, with 13 bases sitting between them. Here the CDR3 reads CASSLALVRRDTQYF. In DNA form, the CDR3 reads TGTGCCAGCAGCTTGGCGTTGGTCCGACGAGATACGCAGTATTTT.

The genes are TRBV18 and TRBJ1-5, with TRBD1 matching over 7 bases. The CDR3 runs to 15 residues. J was trimmed by 1 base and V by 4 bases; bases with no gene match: 4. CDR1 KGHSH and CDR2 LQKENI come from the germline V gene. CDR3 loop: CASSQRGRSNQPQHF. CDR3 DNA: TGTGCCAGCTCACAAAGGGGGCGAAGCAATCAGCCCCAGCATTTT.

The genes are TRBV28 and TRBJ1-5; unclear D gene. V was shortened by 6 bases and J by 3 bases, with 12 bases between the two germline ends. Germline assignment: CDR1 MDHEN and CDR2 SYDVKM. The CDR3 has 14 residues. In DNA form, the CDR3 reads TGTGCCAGCAGCCTAATGATATTCAATCAGCCCCAGCATTTT. The encoded protein is CASSLMIFNQPQHF.

V usage is TRBV10-2 and J usage is TRBJ2-2; weak D call: TRBD2 (6 bases). The CDR3 covers 14 residues. CDR1 and CDR2 from the germline V gene are WSHSY and SAAADI. V gave up 3 bases and J gave up 5 bases, with 10 bases separating them. CDR3 in DNA: TGCGCCAGCAGTGATTGGCGGGGAACCGGGGAGCTGTTTTTT. Amino acids: CASSDWRGTGELFF.

This chain links TRBV19 with TRBJ2-7; D is possibly TRBD2 (7 bases). There are 14 residues in the CDR3. V lost 2 bases and J 6 bases, leaving 14 bases between the germline ends. The germline V gene encodes CDR1 LNHDA and CDR2 SQIVND (reference sequence). The CDR3 nucleotides are TGTGCCAGTAGTATACGGATCGGGGGGCTCGAGCAGTACTTC. Translated, it gives CASSIRIGGLEQYF. The full variable domain, rest sourced from reference TRBV19 and TRBJ2-7, is DGGITQSPKYLFRKEGQNVTLSCEQNLNHDAMYWYRQDPGQGLRLIYYSQIVNDFQKGDIAEGYSVSREKKESFPLTVTSAQKNPTAFYLCASSIRIGGLEQYFGPGTRLTVT.

V gene TRBV4-1 combines with J gene TRBJ1-3, with a tentative D call TRBD1 (5 bases). CDR3 length: 15 amino acids. CDR1 and CDR2 (germline): MGHRA, YSYEKL. Between the trimmed V and J ends, which lost 0 bases and 2 bases, there was a span of 8 bases. CDR3 amino acids: CASSQERGAGNTIYF. DNA of the CDR3: TGCGCCAGCAGCCAAGAGAGAGGGGCTGGAAACACCATATATTTT.

The chain carries TRBV28 and TRBJ2-2; either TRBD1 or TRBD2 may supply D (5 bases each). V shed 6 bases and J shed 4 bases, with 15 bases lying between them. This CDR3 has 15 amino acids. The germline V gene has CDR1 MDHEN and CDR2 SYDVKM. The CDR3 coding sequence is TGTGCCAGCAGCTCCCCCGGGACCTTCACCGGGGAGCTGTTTTTT. Protein: CASSSPGTFTGELFF.